This T cell receptor (beta chain) was captured by sequencing in a study of tissue T cells after allogeneic stem cell transplantation. Overall study results and limits: Which tissue TCRs were alloreactive or antigen-specific was not determined. Some clones might be persisting host cells. Only a limited share of tissue TCRs appeared in blood or spleen.

Libraries were prepared by immunoSEQ multiplex PCR; TCRdb keeps only in-frame clonotypes and omits some of them. Of more than 7,500 clones in the sample, approximately 53% are singletons; the top ten hold under 20%. Comments on this clone: Its antigen remains unidentified.

GI sites, liver, skin and spleen were taken after median 9.75 post-mortem hours. This CDR3 region has 16 residues. Germline V CDR1 and CDR2: LGHDT, YNNKEL (reference sequence). The junction had 11 bases not matched to a gene; V was cut back by 0 bases and J by 7 bases. The receptor's source is a female donor over 55 with lung cancer. This rearrangement joins TRBV3-1 (or the pseudogene TRBV3-2) to TRBJ2-5; 7 nucleotides line up with TRBD2. The specimen was tissue from the jejunum, collected at autopsy. In nucleotides, the CDR3 is TGTGCCAGCAGCCAAGACCTTACTAGCGCGTCCCGGACCCAGTACTTC. Protein: CASSQDLTSASRTQYF.